The source of this T cell receptor beta chain is a study of shared clonotypes between healthy human individuals. Study results and limitations: Larger estimated richness was generally recorded for naive subsets relative to memory subsets.

Germline V CDR1 and CDR2: SGHRS, YFSETQ. This CDR3 comprises 15 residues. V was trimmed by 0 bases and J by 3 bases, leaving 9 bases between them. Regarding this clone: No antigen is known for it.

Method: immunoSEQ multiplex PCR; TCRdb's copy keeps in-frame clones and lacks some. The repertoire holds more than 1,200,000 clones, with 97% to 99% as singletons. Sequencing was done on a sample of naive CD4+ T cells sorted from blood. Subset described: CD45RA+ positively selected. V is TRBV5-1 and J is TRBJ2-2, with unresolved D. The TCR originated in a man between 25 and 39 years old in good health. CDR3 residues: CASSLARGDTGELFF. CDR3 in DNA: TGCGCCAGCAGCTTGGCCCGTGGGGACACCGGGGAGCTGTTTTTT.